A selection of T cell receptor beta chains follows, all from one sample in a study of CD8+CD57+ T cells in acquired aplastic anemia. TCRdb called the reads again in MiXCR, with one record for every CDR3 protein. Here the sample spans over 150,000 distinct CDR3 sequences, about 52% being singletons. The specimen was sorted CD4+, CD8+, or CD8+CD57+ T cells (not recorded which) from PBMCs. These receptors were taken from a human donor with aplastic anemia. Each CDR3 is given with its conserved first and last residue. The D gene is left open where the match is weak. Not all rows give a size; the values are once, few, many and, for expanded clones, a class.

V gene	clone size	CDR3 length	D gene	J gene	CDR3 DNA	CDR3 protein
TRBV6-1	once	14	NA	TRBJ1-5	TGTGCCAGCTCCGACAAAGGGTTTAGTCAGCCCCAGCATTTT	CASSDKGFSQPQHF
TRBV4-3	many	15	NA	TRBJ1-5	TGCGCCAGCAGCCAAGACAGGGCGGCCACTGAGCCCCAGCATTTT	CASSQDRAATEPQHF
TRBV20-1	NA	15	NA	TRBJ2-7	TGCAGTGCTAGAGATCGGACGTCCCCTATCGTGGAGCAGTACTTC	CSARDRTSPIVEQYF
TRBV24-1	NA	13	NA	TRBJ2-1	TGTGCCACCAGTGACCCGGGCCAGGGTGAGCAGTTCTTC	CATSDPGQGEQFF
TRBV3-1	NA	15	TRBD2	TRBJ2-3	TGTGCCAGCGGACTAGCGGGGGGAAGCACAGATACGCAGTATTTT	CASGLAGGSTDTQYF
TRBV7-2	NA	12	NA	TRBJ2-3	TGTGCCAGCAGCTATTTCACGGATACGCAGTATTTT	CASSYFTDTQYF
TRBV6-1	NA	18	TRBD1	TRBJ1-6	TGTGCCAGCAGACGACCGGGACAGGGTTTTTCTTATAATTCACCCCTCCACTTT	CASRRPGQGFSYNSPLHF
TRBV20-1	NA	12	NA	TRBJ1-2	TGCAGTGCTAGCTCGCTGATCTATGGCTACACCTTC	CSASSLIYGYTF
TRBV7-2	NA	14	NA	TRBJ2-5	TGTGCCAGCAGCATCGGCGGGGCGGGGGAGACCCAGTACTTC	CASSIGGAGETQYF
TRBV19	many	13	NA	TRBJ2-1	TGTGCCAGTAGTATTGGGCTAAACAATGAGCAGTTCTTC	CASSIGLNNEQFF
TRBV15	many	15	NA	TRBJ1-6	TGTGCCACCAGGCGGACCAGGGCCCTGAGGGAACCCCTCCACTTT	CATRRTRALREPLHF
TRBV24-1	few	14	NA	TRBJ1-5	TGTGCCACCAGGCACCGGGACCCAAATCAGCCCCAGCATTTT	CATRHRDPNQPQHF
TRBV19	once	13	NA	TRBJ2-3	TGTGCCAGTAGGGGGGAAAGCACAGATACGCAGTATTTT	CASRGESTDTQYF
TRBV6-2/TRBV6-3	NA	16	NA	TRBJ2-1	TGTGCCAGCAGTTACGGTCTGGGGGGTCAAAGCAGTGAGCAGTTCTTC	CASSYGLGGQSSEQFF
TRBV12-5	few	17	TRBD2	TRBJ2-7	TGTGCTAGTGGTTTGGACCGCCGGGGACTAGGTTCCTACGAGCAGTACTTC	CASGLDRRGLGSYEQYF
TRBV4-2	NA	14	TRBD1	TRBJ1-6	TGTGCCAGCAGCCAAGGCGGGACAGATTCACCCCTCCACTTT	CASSQGGTDSPLHF
TRBV24-1	NA	15	NA	TRBJ2-3	TGTGCCACCAGTGAGGGGGACATAGGGACAGATACGCAGTATTTT	CATSEGDIGTDTQYF
TRBV29-1	NA	13	NA	TRBJ2-3	TGCAGTCTCCTTTGGGGGGACACAGATACGCAGTATTTT	CSLLWGDTDTQYF
TRBV2	NA	13	NA	TRBJ2-7	TGTGCCAGCAGCGGGAGAGAGAACTACGAGCAGTACTTC	CASSGRENYEQYF
TRBV25-1	few	13	NA	TRBJ2-1	TGTGCCAGCCACGGGCAGGGCCACAATGAGCAGTTCTTC	CASHGQGHNEQFF
TRBV6-5	NA	15	NA	TRBJ1-4	TGTGCCAGCAGTTACTCGCTTAGGGATGGTGAAAAACTGTTTTTT	CASSYSLRDGEKLFF
TRBV24-1	NA	16	TRBD1	TRBJ1-5	TGTGCCACCAGTGATCCGGGACAGGGGACGGGTCAGCCCCAGCATTTT	CATSDPGQGTGQPQHF
TRBV5-6	many	16	TRBD1	TRBJ1-2	TGTGCCAGCAGCCCCGCAGGACAGGGGTACAACTATGGCTACACCTTC	CASSPAGQGYNYGYTF
TRBV20-1	NA	12	TRBD2	TRBJ2-7	TGCAGTGCTAGCACTAGCGGGAGCGAGCAGTACTTC	CSASTSGSEQYF
TRBV7-9	NA	12	NA	TRBJ1-1	TGTGCCAGCAGCAGGGTGAACACTGAAGCTTTCTTT	CASSRVNTEAFF
TRBV19	NA	14	NA	TRBJ2-3	TGTGCCAGTAGCCACAGGGGGGGTGGGGATACGCAGTATTTT	CASSHRGGGDTQYF
TRBV7-9	once	15	TRBD1	TRBJ1-1	TGTGCCAGCAGCACCGGGACAGGGGACGGCACTGAAGCTTTCTTT	CASSTGTGDGTEAFF
TRBV3-1	many	15	NA	TRBJ1-1	TGTGCCAGCACCTACGGAAGGGCCAAGGGCACTGAAGCTTTCTTT	CASTYGRAKGTEAFF
TRBV2	NA	12	NA	TRBJ1-1	TGTGCCAGCAGTGTAGGATTCACTGAAGCTTTCTTT	CASSVGFTEAFF
TRBV10-3	few	15	NA	TRBJ1-6	TGTGCCATCAGCGCCGGGGGCTCCTATAATTCACCCCTCCACTTT	CAISAGGSYNSPLHF
TRBV11-2	NA	16	NA	TRBJ1-4	TGTGCCAGCAGCCCGACTACCGGACACCCTGATGAAAAACTGTTTTTT	CASSPTTGHPDEKLFF
TRBV9	NA	13	NA	TRBJ1-1	TGTGCCAGCAGCCTAGGGGAGGTCACTGAAGCTTTCTTT	CASSLGEVTEAFF
TRBV5-4	NA	14	NA	TRBJ1-1	TGTGCCAGCAGCTTGGGGGGACGAGACACTGAAGCTTTCTTT	CASSLGGRDTEAFF
TRBV5-5	many	15	NA	TRBJ2-3	TGTGCCAGCAGCTTGGACTACCCCAGCACAGATACGCAGTATTTT	CASSLDYPSTDTQYF
TRBV5-4	many	17	TRBD2	TRBJ2-7	TGTGCCAGCAGCTTGGGATGGACTAGCGGAAACTCCTACGAGCAGTACTTC	CASSLGWTSGNSYEQYF
TRBV7-2	NA	12	NA	TRBJ2-7	TGTGCCAGCAGCTTATTGGGGTACGAGCAGTACTTC	CASSLLGYEQYF
TRBV3-1	many	18	NA	TRBJ1-1	TGTGCCAGCAGCCAAGATATAGGGGTACAGGGAATGAACACTGAAGCTTTCTTT	CASSQDIGVQGMNTEAFF
TRBV6-1	once	11	NA	TRBJ1-2	TGTGCCAGCAGTGAAGATGGGACAACTCCCTTC	CASSEDGTTPF
TRBV19	NA	15	NA	TRBJ1-5	TGTGCCAGTAGTACAATGATCGGCGGCAATCAGCCCCAGCATTTT	CASSTMIGGNQPQHF
TRBV12-3/TRBV12-4	NA	16	TRBD2	TRBJ2-1	TGTGCCAGCAGTTTCGGGACTAGCGGAGATCGCAATGAGCAGTTCTTC	CASSFGTSGDRNEQFF
TRBV7-6	many	15	NA	TRBJ1-4	TGTGCCAGCAGCTTAAACTGGGGAGGGAATGAAAAACTGTTTTTT	CASSLNWGGNEKLFF
TRBV6-4	NA	13	TRBD2	TRBJ2-1	TGTGCCAGCAGTGACACTAGCGGGGGGGAGCAGTTCTTC	CASSDTSGGEQFF